These 5 T cell receptor beta chains share one sample of origin, sequenced in a study of blood T cells in healthy people across ages (dated by TCRdb to about 2015). Receptor amplification or capture employed 5' RACE. The instrument was an Illumina HiSeq 2500. A second PCR of about 6 to 11 cycles was run with a J-beta primer mix and a sample-barcoded 5' primer. TCRdb reran the public reads through fastp at Q25 and MiXCR, keeping productive beta chains. Every distinct CDR3 protein forms one entry, paired with its most common genes and DNA. This sample comprises about 780,000 distinct CDR3 sequences, 46% of them detected only once. Approximately 18% of the sample is held by the ten biggest clonotypes. Specimen: blood. These receptors all stem from a man older than 75 in good health.

This clonotype was counted a few times. The chain links TRBV10-3 to TRBJ1-6, with 7 positions matching TRBD1. CDR1 and CDR2 from the germline V gene are ENHRY and SYGVKD. The CDR3 is made up of 15 amino acids. The V gene end was trimmed by 9 bases and the J gene end by 7 bases; junction bases not matched to a gene: 12. CDR3 region: CAISTGEAGNSPLHF. DNA of the CDR3: TGTGCCATTTCCACAGGGGAAGCTGGGAATTCACCCCTCCACTTT.

This chain uses TRBV5-5 with TRBJ2-5, with TRBD2 as a possible D gene (5 bases). In germline, CDR1 is SGHKS, CDR2 YYEKEE (reference sequence). The CDR3 covers 16 residues. V was cut by 1 base and J by 1 base, with 14 bases left in between. CDR3 sequence reads: CASSLIPGLSQETQYF. The CDR3 DNA reads TGTGCCAGCAGCTTGATTCCTGGACTGAGCCAAGAGACCCAGTACTTC.

This clonotype was picked up a small number of times. The chain combines TRBV24-1 with TRBJ2-1; D is perhaps TRBD1 (5 bases). The CDR3 consists of 15 residues. Germline V gene sequence: CDR1 KGHDR, CDR2 SFDVKD. The V end was cut by 0 bases, the J end by 12 bases, with 17 bases between. This CDR3 is CATSDLYGSQQGQFF. CDR3 DNA sequence: TGTGCCACCAGTGATTTGTATGGCAGCCAGCAGGGGCAGTTCTTC.

In its sample, this clonotype was seen many times. V is TRBV5-8 and J is TRBJ2-3; 7 nucleotides agree with TRBD2. The V and J ends lost 2 bases and 5 bases, in that order; junction bases with no gene match: 8. Per germline, CDR1 SGHTS and CDR2 YDEGEE. The CDR3 has 15 amino acids. CDR3 in amino acids: CASSLEAGVGDTQYF. As DNA, the CDR3 is TGTGCCAGCAGCTTAGAGGCGGGAGTGGGAGATACGCAGTATTTT.

This chain connects TRBV20-1 to TRBJ2-7; tentatively, D is TRBD1 (6 bases). V lost 6 bases to trimming and J lost 0 bases, with 12 bases between them. Germline V lookup: CDR1 DFQATT, CDR2 SNEGSKA (reference sequence). CDR3 length equals 13 residues. The CDR3 region has the DNA TGCAGTGCCGACAGGCGAAGCTCCTACGAGCAGTACTTC. This translates into CSADRRSSYEQYF.